This T cell receptor (beta chain) emerged from a study of T cell changes during pregnancy in multiple sclerosis. Germline V gives CDR1 SEHNR, CDR2 FQNEAQ (reference sequence). This CDR3 comprises 11 residues. Trimming removed 8 bases from V and 2 bases from J, with 6 bases in between. Method: immunoSEQ multiplex PCR; TCRdb's copy keeps in-frame clones and lacks some. This table holds about 100,000 clones, 92% found once. Sequenced material: peripheral blood, taken after pregnancy. The clonotype originates from a female donor with multiple sclerosis, enrolled in a pregnancy study. V is TRBV7-9 and J is TRBJ2-5; D is uncertain. The CDR3 sequence is CASEWQETQYF. CDR3 coding DNA: TGTGCCAGCGAGTGGCAAGAGACCCAGTACTTC.